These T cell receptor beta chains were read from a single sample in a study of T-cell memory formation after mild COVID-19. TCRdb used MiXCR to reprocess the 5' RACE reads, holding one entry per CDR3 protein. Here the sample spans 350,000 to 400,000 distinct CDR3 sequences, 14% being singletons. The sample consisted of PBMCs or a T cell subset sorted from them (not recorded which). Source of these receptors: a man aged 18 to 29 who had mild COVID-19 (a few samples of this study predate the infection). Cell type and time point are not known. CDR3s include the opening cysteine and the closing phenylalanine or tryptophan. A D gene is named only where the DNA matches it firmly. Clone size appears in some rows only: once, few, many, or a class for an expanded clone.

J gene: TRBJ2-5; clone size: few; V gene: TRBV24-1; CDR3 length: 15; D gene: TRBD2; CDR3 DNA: TGTGCCACCAGTGATTTCCGGGGGGTCCAAGAGACCCAGTACTTC; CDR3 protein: CATSDFRGVQETQYF
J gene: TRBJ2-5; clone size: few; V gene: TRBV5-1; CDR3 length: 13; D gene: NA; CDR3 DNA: TGCGCCAGCAGCTCCGAGGGTCAGGAGACCCAGTACTTC; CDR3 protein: CASSSEGQETQYF
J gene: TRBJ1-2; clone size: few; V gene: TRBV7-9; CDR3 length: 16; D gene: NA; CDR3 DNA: TGTGCCAGCAGCTTGGGGCCCAGGGAGGGAAGATATGGCTACACCTTC; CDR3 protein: CASSLGPREGRYGYTF
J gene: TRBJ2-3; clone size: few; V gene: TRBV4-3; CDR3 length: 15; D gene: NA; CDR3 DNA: TGCGCCAGCAGCCAAGGCGGACCAAGCACAGATACGCAGTATTTT; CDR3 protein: CASSQGGPSTDTQYF
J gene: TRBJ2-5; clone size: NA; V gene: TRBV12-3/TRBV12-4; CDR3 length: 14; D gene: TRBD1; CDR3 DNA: TGTGCCAGCAGGTGGGACAGAACCGTGGAGACCCAGTACTTC; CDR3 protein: CASRWDRTVETQYF
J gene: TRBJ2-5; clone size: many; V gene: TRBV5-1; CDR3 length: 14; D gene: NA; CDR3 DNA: TGCGCCAGCAGCTTGGAGGGGCCGAGAGAGACCCAGTACTTC; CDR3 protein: CASSLEGPRETQYF
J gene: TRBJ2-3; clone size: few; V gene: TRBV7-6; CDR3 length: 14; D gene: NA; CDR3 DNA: TGTGCCAGCAGCATACTAGGGGCTACAGATACGCAGTATTTT; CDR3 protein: CASSILGATDTQYF
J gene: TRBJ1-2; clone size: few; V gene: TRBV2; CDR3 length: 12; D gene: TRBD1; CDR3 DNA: TGTGCCAACCGATCCACAGGGGTCGGCTACACCTTC; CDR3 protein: CANRSTGVGYTF
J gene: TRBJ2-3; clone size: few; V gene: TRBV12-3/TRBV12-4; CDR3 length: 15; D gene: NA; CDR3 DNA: TGTGCCAGCAACAACCGGGACCGAGTTCAAGATACGCAGTATTTT; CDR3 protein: CASNNRDRVQDTQYF
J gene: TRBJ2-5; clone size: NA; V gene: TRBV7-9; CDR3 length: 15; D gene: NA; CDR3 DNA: TGTGCCAGCAGCTCCCGCTTAAGGGACCAAGAGACCCAGTACTTC; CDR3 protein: CASSSRLRDQETQYF
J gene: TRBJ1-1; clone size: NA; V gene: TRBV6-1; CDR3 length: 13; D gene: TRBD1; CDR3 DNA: TGTGCCAGCACGACAGGGTGGAGCACTGAAGCTTTCTTT; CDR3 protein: CASTTGWSTEAFF
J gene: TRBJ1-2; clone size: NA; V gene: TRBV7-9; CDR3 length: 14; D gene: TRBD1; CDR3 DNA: TGTGCCAGCAGCTTTTCGGGGACAGGGGTCGGCTACACCTTC; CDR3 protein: CASSFSGTGVGYTF
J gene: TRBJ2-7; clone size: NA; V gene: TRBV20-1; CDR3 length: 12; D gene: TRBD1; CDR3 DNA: TGCAGTGCTAGTGGGACAGGGGGCGAGCAGTACTTC; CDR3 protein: CSASGTGGEQYF
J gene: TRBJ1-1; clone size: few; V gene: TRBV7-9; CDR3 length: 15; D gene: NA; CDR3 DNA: TGTGCCAGCAGCCTTATGGGGGGGCTGAACACTGAAGCTTTCTTT; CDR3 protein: CASSLMGGLNTEAFF
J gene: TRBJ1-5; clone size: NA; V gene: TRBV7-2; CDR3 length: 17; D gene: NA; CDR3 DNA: TGTGCCAGCAGCTTATCAGGGGCCCTGAGAAGCAATCAGCCCCAGCATTTT; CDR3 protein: CASSLSGALRSNQPQHF
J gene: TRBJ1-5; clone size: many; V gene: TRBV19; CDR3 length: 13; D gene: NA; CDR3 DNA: TGTGCCAGTAGTATTTCCGGGAGTCAGCCCCAGCATTTT; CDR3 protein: CASSISGSQPQHF
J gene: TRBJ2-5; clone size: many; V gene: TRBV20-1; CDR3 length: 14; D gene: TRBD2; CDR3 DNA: TGCAGTGCTAGAGGACTAGCGGGGGTAGAGACCCAGTACTTC; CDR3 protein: CSARGLAGVETQYF
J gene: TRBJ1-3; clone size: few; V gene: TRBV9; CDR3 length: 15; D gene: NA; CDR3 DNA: TGTGCCAGCACCCCCTTTGGGGGAGCAGGAAACACCATATATTTT; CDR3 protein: CASTPFGGAGNTIYF
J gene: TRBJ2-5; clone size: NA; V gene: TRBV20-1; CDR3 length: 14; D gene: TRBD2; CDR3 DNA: TGCAGTGCTACCAGACTAGCGGGGAAAGAGACCCAGTACTTC; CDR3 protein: CSATRLAGKETQYF
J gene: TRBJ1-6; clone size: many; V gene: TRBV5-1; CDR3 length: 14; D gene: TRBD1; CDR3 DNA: TGCGCCAGCAGCATAGACAGGGGAAATTCACCCCTCCACTTT; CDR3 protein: CASSIDRGNSPLHF
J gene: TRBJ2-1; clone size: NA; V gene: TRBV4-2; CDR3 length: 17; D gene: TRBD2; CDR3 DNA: TGTGCCAGCAGCCAAGAGGGTAGCGGGCGAACCTACAATGAGCAGTTCTTC; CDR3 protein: CASSQEGSGRTYNEQFF
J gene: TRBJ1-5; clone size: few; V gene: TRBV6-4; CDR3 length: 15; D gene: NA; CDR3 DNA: TGTGCCACCAAAAGCCAACGCGTCAGGTTGGAGCCCCAGCATTTT; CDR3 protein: CATKSQRVRLEPQHF
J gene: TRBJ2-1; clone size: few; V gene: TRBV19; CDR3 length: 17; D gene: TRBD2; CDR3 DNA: TGTGCCAGTAGTCCACCGCGGACTAGCGGGGCCTACAATGAGCAGTTCTTC; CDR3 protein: CASSPPRTSGAYNEQFF
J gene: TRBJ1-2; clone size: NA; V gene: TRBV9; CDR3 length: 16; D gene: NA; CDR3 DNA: TGTGCCAGCACCAAGCAGGTGGGGGTAACGGTGAATGGCTACACCTTC; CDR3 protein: CASTKQVGVTVNGYTF
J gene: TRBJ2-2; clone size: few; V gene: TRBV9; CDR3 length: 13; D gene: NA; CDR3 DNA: TGTGCCAGCACCGTGGGAGATATCGGGGAGCTGTTTTTT; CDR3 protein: CASTVGDIGELFF
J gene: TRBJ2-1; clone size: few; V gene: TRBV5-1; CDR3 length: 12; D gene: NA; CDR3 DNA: TGCGCCAGCAGCTGGGACTCCCCGGAGCAGTTCTTC; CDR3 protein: CASSWDSPEQFF
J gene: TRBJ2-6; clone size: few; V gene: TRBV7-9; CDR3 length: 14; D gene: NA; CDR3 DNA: TGTGCCAGCAGGGCAAGCTCTGGGGCCAACGTCCTGACTTTC; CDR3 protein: CASRASSGANVLTF